This T cell receptor (beta chain) was observed in a study of graft-versus-host responses after intestinal transplantation. Germline assignment: CDR1 SGHKS and CDR2 YYEKEE (reference sequence). With V trimmed by 7 bases and J by 0 bases, 4 bases remained unmatched. CDR3 length equals 15 residues. Data came from immunoSEQ multiplex PCR; TCRdb stores just in-frame clones and leaves some out. The table lists around 120,000 clones, 90% of them singletons. Of note for this clone: Its antigen remains unknown.

The sample consisted of unstimulated CD4+ T cells sorted from spleen or lymph node cells, taken before intestinal transplant. The rearrangement links TRBV5-5 to TRBJ2-5; TRBD2 aligns across 12 bases. The TCR was taken from a human donor who received an intestinal transplant. The CDR3 nucleotides are TGTGCCAGCGGGCTAGCGGGAGGGTACCAAGAGACCCAGTACTTC. It specifies CASGLAGGYQETQYF.